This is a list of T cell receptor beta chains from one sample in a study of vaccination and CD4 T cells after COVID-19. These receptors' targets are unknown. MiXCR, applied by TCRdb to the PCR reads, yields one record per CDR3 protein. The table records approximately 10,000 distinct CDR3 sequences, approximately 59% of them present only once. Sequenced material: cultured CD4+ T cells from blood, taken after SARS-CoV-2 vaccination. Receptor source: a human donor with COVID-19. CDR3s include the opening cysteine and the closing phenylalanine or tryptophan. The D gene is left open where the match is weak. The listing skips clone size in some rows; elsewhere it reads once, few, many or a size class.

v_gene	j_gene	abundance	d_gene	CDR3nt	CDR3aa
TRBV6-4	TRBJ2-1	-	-	TGTGCCAGCAGTGACTCGAAGCGGGGGGACAGGGTCAATGAGCAGTTCTTC	CASSDSKRGDRVNEQFF
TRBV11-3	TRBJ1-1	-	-	TGTGCCAGCAGCACTGAAGGGACAAGTGAAGCTTTCTTT	CASSTEGTSEAFF
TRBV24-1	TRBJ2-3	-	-	TGTGCCACCAGTGATGCCCTCGGGGGCACAGATACGCAGTATTTT	CATSDALGGTDTQYF
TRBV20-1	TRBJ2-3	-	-	TGCAGTGCTACGCAGGATACGCAGTATTTT	CSATQDTQYF
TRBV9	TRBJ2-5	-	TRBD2	TGTGCCAGCAGCGTAGGTCTAGCGGGGGCGTCCCAAGAGACCCAGTACTTC	CASSVGLAGASQETQYF
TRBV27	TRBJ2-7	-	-	TGTGCTAGCAGTTTTCGGGACGTCGGCTACGAGCAGTACTTC	CASSFRDVGYEQYF
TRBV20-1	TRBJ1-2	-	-	TGCAGTGCTAGCTCTCCTGGCTACACCTTC	CSASSPGYTF
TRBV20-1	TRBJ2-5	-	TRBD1	TGCAGTGCTAACAGGGAAAGTTCCGGGACAGGGCGAAGACAAGAGACCCAGTACTTC	CSANRESSGTGRRQETQYF
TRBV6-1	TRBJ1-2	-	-	TGTGCCAGCAGTGAAGCTTGGGAGTCTGGAGGGTATCGTGGCTACACCTTC	CASSEAWESGGYRGYTF
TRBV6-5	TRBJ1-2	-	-	TGTGCCAGCAGTTACACCTATGGCTACACCTTC	CASSYTYGYTF
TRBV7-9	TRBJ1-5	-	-	TGTGCCAGCAGGTTTGGGGCGGAACAGCCCCAGCATTTT	CASRFGAEQPQHF
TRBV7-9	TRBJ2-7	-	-	TGTGCCAGCAGCTTAGTCGGGGGCGGCGAGCAGTACTTC	CASSLVGGGEQYF
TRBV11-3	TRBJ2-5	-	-	TGTGCCATTTCGCCACAGGGTGAAGAGACCCAGTACTTC	CAISPQGEETQYF
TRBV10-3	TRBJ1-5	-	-	TGTGCCATCAGTGACGGGAATAGCAATCAGCCCCAGCATTTT	CAISDGNSNQPQHF
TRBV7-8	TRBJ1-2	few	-	TGTGCCAGCAGCCCGACAGGACCATATGGCTACACCTTC	CASSPTGPYGYTF
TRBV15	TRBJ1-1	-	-	TGTGCCACCAGCGGCAGGGCGAGTACTGAAGCTTTCTTT	CATSGRASTEAFF
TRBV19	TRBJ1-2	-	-	TGTGCCAGTAGTATTTCGGAATTGGCTTTGGGGGCAGCAGTGTATGGCTACACCTTC	CASSISELALGAAVYGYTF
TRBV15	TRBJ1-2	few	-	TGTGCCACCAGCAGAGAGGGGGGCGACTATGGCTACACCTTC	CATSREGGDYGYTF
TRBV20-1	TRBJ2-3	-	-	TGCAGTGCTAGATCCCCCAGGGCAGGGATGGGTACGCAGTATTTT	CSARSPRAGMGTQYF
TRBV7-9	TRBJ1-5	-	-	TGTGCCAGCAGTACCAACAATCAGCCCCAGCATTTT	CASSTNNQPQHF
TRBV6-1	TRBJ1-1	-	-	TGTGCCAGCAGTGTTAAGGGCACTGAAGCTTTCTTT	CASSVKGTEAFF
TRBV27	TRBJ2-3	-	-	TGTGCCAGCAGTGGCCAGGATATGGGTGCGCAGTATTTT	CASSGQDMGAQYF
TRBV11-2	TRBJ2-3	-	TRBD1	TGTGCCAGCTACACAGGGGGCGGCACAGATACGCAGTATTTT	CASYTGGGTDTQYF
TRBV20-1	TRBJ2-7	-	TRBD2	TGCAGTGCTAGAGTTGCTAGCGGGCCCTACGAGCAGTACTTC	CSARVASGPYEQYF
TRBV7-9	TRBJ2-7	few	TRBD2	TGTGCCAGCAGCTTCGGGGGGGGTAGATCGGGCGAGCAGTACTTC	CASSFGGGRSGEQYF
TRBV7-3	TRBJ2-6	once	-	TGTGCCAGCAGCTCCGCCCCCGGACAGCCCGTTCGGGGGGCCAACGTCCTGACTTTC	CASSSAPGQPVRGANVLTF
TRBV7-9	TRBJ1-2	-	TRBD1	TGTGCCAGCAGCTTTCCGGGACAGGGTCAGGGCTACACCTTC	CASSFPGQGQGYTF
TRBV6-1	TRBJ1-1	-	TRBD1	TGTGCCAGCAGTCGCGGACAGGGATTGAACACTGAAGCTTTCTTT	CASSRGQGLNTEAFF
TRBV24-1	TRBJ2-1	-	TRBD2	TGTGCCACCAGTGATAGCGGGGGGCGTGACTACAATGAGCAGTTCTTC	CATSDSGGRDYNEQFF
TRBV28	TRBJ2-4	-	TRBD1	TGTGCCAGCAGGGGGGACAGGGTTGAAAACATTCAGTACTTC	CASRGDRVENIQYF
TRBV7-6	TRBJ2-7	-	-	TGTGCCAGCAGCCAAAGCTCCTACGAGCAGTACTTC	CASSQSSYEQYF
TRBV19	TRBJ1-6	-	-	TGTGCCAGTAGTTACCGAGATTCACCCCTCCACTTT	CASSYRDSPLHF
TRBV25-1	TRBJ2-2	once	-	TGTGCCAGCAGTGAATCCCTCACAGCCGGGGAGCTGTTTTTT	CASSESLTAGELFF
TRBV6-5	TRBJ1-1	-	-	TGTGCCAGCAGTTACTTTCCGCCGGGACTGCTGAACACTGAAGCTTTCTTT	CASSYFPPGLLNTEAFF
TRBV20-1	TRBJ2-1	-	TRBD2	TGCAGTGCTAGCCGACTAGCGGGGGGGCCCAGCTCCTACAATGAGCAGTTCTTC	CSASRLAGGPSSYNEQFF
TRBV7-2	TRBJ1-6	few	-	TGTGCCAGCAGCGTCCTAGGCTATAATTCACCCCTCCACTTT	CASSVLGYNSPLHF
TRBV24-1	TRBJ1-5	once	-	TGTGCCACCAGTGACGGACAAAATAGCAATCAGCCCCAGCATTTT	CATSDGQNSNQPQHF
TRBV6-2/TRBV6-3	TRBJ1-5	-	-	TGTGCCAGCAGTCCCGACAGCCAGCCCCAGCATTTT	CASSPDSQPQHF
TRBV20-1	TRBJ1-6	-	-	TGCAGTGCTAGAGATTTGGTGCAAGCCATCTCACCCCTCCACTTT	CSARDLVQAISPLHF
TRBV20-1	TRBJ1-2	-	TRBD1	TGCAGTGCGGACAGCCACGCCGGGACAGGGTATGGCTACACCTTC	CSADSHAGTGYGYTF
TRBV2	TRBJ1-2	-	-	TGTGCCAGCGACTTCCACAGGGATGGCTACACCTTC	CASDFHRDGYTF
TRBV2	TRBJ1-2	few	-	TGTGCCAGCAGTGTTGAGGGGGGCCTTAACTATGGCTACACCTTC	CASSVEGGLNYGYTF
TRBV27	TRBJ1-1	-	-	TGTGCCAGCAGTTTTACCCGGGACACTGAAGCTTTCTTT	CASSFTRDTEAFF
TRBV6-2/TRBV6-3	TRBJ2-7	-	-	TGTGCCAGCGGCGAATACGGGACGGCCTCCTACGAGCAGTACTTC	CASGEYGTASYEQYF
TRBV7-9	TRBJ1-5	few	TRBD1	TGTGCCAGCAGCGCAGCCTCGACAGGGTCCCAGCATTTT	CASSAASTGSQHF
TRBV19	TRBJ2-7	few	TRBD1	TGTGCCAGTACCCGCGGACAGGGTCCCTACGAGCAGTACTTC	CASTRGQGPYEQYF
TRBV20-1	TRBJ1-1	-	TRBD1	TGCAGTGCTAGAGATCAGAGACAGGGGAACACTGAAGCTTTCTTT	CSARDQRQGNTEAFF
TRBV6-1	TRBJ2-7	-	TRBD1	TGTGCCAGCAGGGACCGACAGGGGGCGTCCGACGAGCAGTACTTC	CASRDRQGASDEQYF
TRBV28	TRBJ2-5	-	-	TGTGCCAGCAGTGCCCTGACAGAGACCCAGTACTTC	CASSALTETQYF
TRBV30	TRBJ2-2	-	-	TGTGCCTGGAGCCGACCGGGGGCAGGCACCGGGGAGCTGTTTTTT	CAWSRPGAGTGELFF
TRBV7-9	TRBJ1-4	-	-	TGTGCCAGCAGCCCACTAGGTCGTAGGGAGGAGGAAAAACTGTTTTTT	CASSPLGRREEEKLFF
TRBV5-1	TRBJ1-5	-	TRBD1	TGCGCCAGCAGCATCGGACAGGGGGGTGGGCCCCAGCATTTT	CASSIGQGGGPQHF
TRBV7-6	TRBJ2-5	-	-	TGTGCCAGCCTGATAGGGGGGCCCGAAGAGACCCAGTACTTC	CASLIGGPEETQYF
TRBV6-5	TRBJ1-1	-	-	TGTGCCAGCAGTTACCCAGGGAACACTGAAGCTTTCTTT	CASSYPGNTEAFF
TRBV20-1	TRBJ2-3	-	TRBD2	TGCAGTGCAACATCCGGGACTAGCCTCCCCACAGATACGCAGTATTTT	CSATSGTSLPTDTQYF
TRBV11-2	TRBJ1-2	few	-	TGTGCCAGCAGCTTAGAGGGCAGGGGCGGAAACTATGGCTACACCTTC	CASSLEGRGGNYGYTF
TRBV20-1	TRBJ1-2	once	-	TGCAGTGCTAGAGTGGGGGGGGGCCAGAGGAATGGCTACACCTTC	CSARVGGGQRNGYTF
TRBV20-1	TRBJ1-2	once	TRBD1	TGCAGTGCTAGAGTGGGACAGGGGGCGACCATAGGTGGCTACACCTTC	CSARVGQGATIGGYTF